This is a list of T cell receptor beta chains from one sample in a study of pediatric ulcerative colitis. TCRdb's copy holds only in-frame clones and misses some; the assay was immunoSEQ multiplex PCR. This table has about 36,000 clones, 70% to 90% appearing once. The sequenced sample consisted of blood. These receptors came from a girl aged 5-17 years with moderate ulcerative colitis. Both conserved end residues are part of each CDR3. The D gene is left open where the match is weak. Clone size is shown for a subset of rows, as once, few, many or a class of expanded clone.

>TRBV15|TRBJ2-7|NA|TRBD2
CATSRDRGGSMNEQYF
TGTGCCACCAGCAGAGATAGGGGCGGGAGTATGAACGAGCAGTACTTC
>TRBV6-5|TRBJ2-7|NA|NA
CASSRLQGAHEQYF
TGTGCCAGCAGTAGACTACAGGGAGCCCACGAGCAGTACTTC
>TRBV5-6|TRBJ1-2|once|TRBD1
CASSSNWGTGLVGYTF
TGTGCCAGCAGCTCTAACTGGGGGACAGGGCTTGTTGGCTACACCTTC
>TRBV7-2|TRBJ1-5|NA|NA
CASSSPTASNQPQHF
TGTGCCAGCAGCTCCCCGACAGCTAGCAATCAGCCCCAGCATTTT
>TRBV2|TRBJ2-1|NA|NA
CASKGDRNEQFF
TGTGCCAGCAAGGGGGATAGGAATGAGCAGTTCTTC
>TRBV6-1|TRBJ2-7|NA|NA
CASSGQKVSYEQYF
TGTGCCAGCAGCGGACAGAAGGTTTCCTACGAGCAGTACTTC
>TRBV28|TRBJ2-7|NA|NA
CASRGPTVAYEQYF
TGTGCCAGCAGAGGGCCCACCGTCGCCTACGAGCAGTACTTC
>TRBV5-1|TRBJ2-7|NA|NA
CASSLEPELGSREQYF
TGCGCCAGCAGCTTGGAACCAGAACTAGGATCAAGAGAGCAGTACTTC
>TRBV28|TRBJ1-2|NA|NA
CAILGPLNPDGYTF
TGTGCCATCTTAGGCCCTTTGAACCCCGATGGCTACACCTTC
>TRBV29-1|TRBJ1-2|NA|NA
CSVERKIYGYTF
TGCAGCGTTGAGCGCAAAATCTATGGCTACACCTTC
>TRBV7-9|TRBJ1-1|NA|NA
CASSLSMMEDREAFF
TGTGCCAGCAGCTTATCGATGATGGAGGACAGAGAAGCTTTCTTT